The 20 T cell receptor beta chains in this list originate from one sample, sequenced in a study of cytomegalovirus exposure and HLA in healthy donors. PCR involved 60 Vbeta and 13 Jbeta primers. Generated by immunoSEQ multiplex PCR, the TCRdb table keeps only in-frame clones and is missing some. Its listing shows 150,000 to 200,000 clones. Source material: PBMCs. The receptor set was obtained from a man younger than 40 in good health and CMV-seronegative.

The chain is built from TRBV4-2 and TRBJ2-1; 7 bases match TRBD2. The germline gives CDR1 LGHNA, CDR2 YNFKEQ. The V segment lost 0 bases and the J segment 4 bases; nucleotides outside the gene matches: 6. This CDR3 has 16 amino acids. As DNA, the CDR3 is TGTGCCAGCAGCCAAGATCAACTAGCGCTATACAATGAGCAGTTCTTC. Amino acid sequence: CASSQDQLALYNEQFF.

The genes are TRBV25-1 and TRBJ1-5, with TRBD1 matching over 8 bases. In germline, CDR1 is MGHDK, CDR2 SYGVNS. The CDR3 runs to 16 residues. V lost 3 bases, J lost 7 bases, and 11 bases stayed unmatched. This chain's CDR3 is CASSDSDRGWSQPQHF. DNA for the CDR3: TGTGCCAGCAGTGACTCTGACAGGGGTTGGAGCCAGCCCCAGCATTTT.

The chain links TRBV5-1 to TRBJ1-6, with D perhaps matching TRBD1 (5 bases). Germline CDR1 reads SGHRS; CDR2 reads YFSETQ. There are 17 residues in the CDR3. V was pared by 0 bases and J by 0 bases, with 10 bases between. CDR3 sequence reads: CASSLVQGSSYNSPLHF. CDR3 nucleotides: TGCGCCAGCAGCTTGGTCCAGGGTAGCTCCTATAATTCACCCCTCCACTTT.

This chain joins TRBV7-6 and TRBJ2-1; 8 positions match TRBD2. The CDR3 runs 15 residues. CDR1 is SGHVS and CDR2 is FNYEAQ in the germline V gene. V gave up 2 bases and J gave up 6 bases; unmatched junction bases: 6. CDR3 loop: CASSLSTSGGNEQFF. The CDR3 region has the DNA TGTGCCAGCAGCTTATCTACTAGCGGAGGCAATGAGCAGTTCTTC.

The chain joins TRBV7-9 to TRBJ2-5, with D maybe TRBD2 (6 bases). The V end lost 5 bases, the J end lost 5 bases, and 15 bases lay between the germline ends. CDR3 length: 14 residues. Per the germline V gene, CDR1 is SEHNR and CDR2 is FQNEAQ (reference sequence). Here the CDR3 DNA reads TGTGCCAGCAGCCGGCGGGACTCAGGGGAGACCCAGTACTTC. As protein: CASSRRDSGETQYF.

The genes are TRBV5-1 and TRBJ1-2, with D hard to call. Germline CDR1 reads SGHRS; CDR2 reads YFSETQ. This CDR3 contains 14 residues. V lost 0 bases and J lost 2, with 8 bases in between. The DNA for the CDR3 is TGCGCCAGCAGCTTGGGCGACAAGAACTATGGCTACACCTTC. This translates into CASSLGDKNYGYTF.

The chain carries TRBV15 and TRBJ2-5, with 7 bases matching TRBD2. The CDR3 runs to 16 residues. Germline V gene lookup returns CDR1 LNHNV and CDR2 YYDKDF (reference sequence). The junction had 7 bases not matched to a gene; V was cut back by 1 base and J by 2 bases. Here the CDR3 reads CATSRAGAGGQETQYF. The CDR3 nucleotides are TGTGCCACCAGCAGAGCAGGAGCCGGGGGGCAAGAGACCCAGTACTTC.

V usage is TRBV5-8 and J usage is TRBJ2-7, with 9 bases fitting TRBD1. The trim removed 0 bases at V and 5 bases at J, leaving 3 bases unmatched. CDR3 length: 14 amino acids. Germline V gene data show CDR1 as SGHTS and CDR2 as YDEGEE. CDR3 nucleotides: TGTGCCAGCAGCTTGGGGGACAGGGTGAACGAGCAGTACTTC. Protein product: CASSLGDRVNEQYF.

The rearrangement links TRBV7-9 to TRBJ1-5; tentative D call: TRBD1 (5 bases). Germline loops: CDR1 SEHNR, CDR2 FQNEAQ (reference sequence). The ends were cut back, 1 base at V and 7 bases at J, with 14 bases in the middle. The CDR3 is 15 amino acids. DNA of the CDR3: TGTGCCAGCAGCTTAGGTCAGGGCAACGAACAGCCCCAGCATTTT. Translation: CASSLGQGNEQPQHF.

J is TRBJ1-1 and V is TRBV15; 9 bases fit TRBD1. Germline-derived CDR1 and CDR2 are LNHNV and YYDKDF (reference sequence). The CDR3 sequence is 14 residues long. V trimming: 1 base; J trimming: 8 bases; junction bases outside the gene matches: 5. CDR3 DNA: TGTGCCACCAGCAGAGGGGGGACAGGGCCGGAAGCTTTCTTT. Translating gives CATSRGGTGPEAFF.

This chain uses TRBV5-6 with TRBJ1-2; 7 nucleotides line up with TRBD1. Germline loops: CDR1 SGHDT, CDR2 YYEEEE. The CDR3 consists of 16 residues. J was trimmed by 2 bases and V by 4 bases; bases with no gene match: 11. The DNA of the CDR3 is TGTGCCAGCAGCCCGGGACAGAAGGCCCTCAACTATGGCTACACCTTC. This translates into CASSPGQKALNYGYTF.

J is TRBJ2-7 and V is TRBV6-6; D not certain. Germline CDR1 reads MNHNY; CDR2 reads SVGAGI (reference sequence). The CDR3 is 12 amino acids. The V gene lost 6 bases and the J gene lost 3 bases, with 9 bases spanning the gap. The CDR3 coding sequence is TGTGCCAGCAGCCCGCCGGGCTACGAGCAGTACTTC. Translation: CASSPPGYEQYF.

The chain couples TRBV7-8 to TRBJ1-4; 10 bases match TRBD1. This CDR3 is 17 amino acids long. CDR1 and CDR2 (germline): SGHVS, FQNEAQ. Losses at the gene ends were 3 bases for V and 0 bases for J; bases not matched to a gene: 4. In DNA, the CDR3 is TGTGCCAGCAGCTTGGGACAGGGGACAGCAACTAATGAAAAACTGTTTTTT. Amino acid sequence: CASSLGQGTATNEKLFF.

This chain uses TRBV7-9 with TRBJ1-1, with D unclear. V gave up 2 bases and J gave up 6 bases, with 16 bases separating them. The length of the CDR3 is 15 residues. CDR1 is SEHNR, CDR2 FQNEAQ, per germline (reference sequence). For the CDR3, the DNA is TGTGCCAGCAGCTTACAGGTACCTGTTAACGCTGAAGCTTTCTTT. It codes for CASSLQVPVNAEAFF.

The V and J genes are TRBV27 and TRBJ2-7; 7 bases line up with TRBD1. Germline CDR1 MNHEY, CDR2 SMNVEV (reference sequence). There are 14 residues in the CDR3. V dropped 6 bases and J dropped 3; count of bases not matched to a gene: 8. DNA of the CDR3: TGTGCCAGCAGCTGGATCCGACAGGGCTACGAGCAGTACTTC. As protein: CASSWIRQGYEQYF.

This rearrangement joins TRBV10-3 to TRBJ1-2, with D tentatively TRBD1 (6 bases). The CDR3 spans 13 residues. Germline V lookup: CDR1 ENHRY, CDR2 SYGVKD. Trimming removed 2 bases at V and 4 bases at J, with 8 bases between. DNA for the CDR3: TGTGCCATCAGTGAGGGCAGGGGCTATGGCTACACCTTC. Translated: CAISEGRGYGYTF.

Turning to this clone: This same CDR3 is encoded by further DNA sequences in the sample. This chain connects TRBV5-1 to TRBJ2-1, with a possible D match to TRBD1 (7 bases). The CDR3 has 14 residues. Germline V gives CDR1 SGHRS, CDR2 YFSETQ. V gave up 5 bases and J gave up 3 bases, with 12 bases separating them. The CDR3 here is CASSLRDSYNEQFF. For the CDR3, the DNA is TGCGCCAGCAGTTTGCGGGACAGCTACAATGAGCAGTTCTTC.

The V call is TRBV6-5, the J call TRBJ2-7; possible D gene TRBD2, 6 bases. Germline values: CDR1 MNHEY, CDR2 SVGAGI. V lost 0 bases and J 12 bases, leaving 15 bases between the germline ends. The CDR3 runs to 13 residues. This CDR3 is CASSYSITGLRYF. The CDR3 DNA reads TGTGCCAGCAGTTACTCGATCACGGGACTGCGGTACTTC.

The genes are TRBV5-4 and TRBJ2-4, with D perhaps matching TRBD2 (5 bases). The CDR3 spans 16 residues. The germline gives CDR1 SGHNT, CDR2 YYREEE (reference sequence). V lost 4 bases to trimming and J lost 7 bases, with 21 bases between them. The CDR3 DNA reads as TGTGCCAGCAGCCCCGCGGAGAGGGCCGGAGAGAACATTCAGTACTTC. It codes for CASSPAERAGENIQYF. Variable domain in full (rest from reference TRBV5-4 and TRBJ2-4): ETGVTQSPTHLIKTRGQQVTLRCSSQSGHNTVSWYQQALGQGPQFIFQYYREEENGRGNFPPRFSGLQFPNYSSELNVNALELDDSALYLCASSPAERAGENIQYFGAGTRLSVL.

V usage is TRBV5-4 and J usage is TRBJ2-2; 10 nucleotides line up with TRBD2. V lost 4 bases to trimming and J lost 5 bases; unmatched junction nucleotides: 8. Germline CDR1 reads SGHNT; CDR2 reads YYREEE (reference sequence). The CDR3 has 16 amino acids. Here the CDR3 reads CASSPTSGIGTGELFF. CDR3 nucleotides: TGTGCCAGCAGCCCTACTAGCGGGATTGGAACCGGGGAGCTGTTTTTT.